A selection of T cell receptor beta chains follows, all from one sample in a study of identifying expanded T cells in peripheral blood. TCRdb's table, derived via immunoSEQ multiplex PCR, lists solely in-frame clones and lacks some. The table has under 85,000 clones, around 84% seen once. Sequencing was performed on blood. These receptors were obtained from a person aged 18 to 75 in good health. Each CDR3 is given with its conserved first and last residue. The D gene is left open where the match is weak. Clone size is shown for a subset of rows, as once, few, many or a class of expanded clone.

TRBJ2-7,14,-,TRBV7-8,-,CASSLALASYEQYF,TGTGCCAGCAGCTTAGCGCTTGCCTCCTACGAGCAGTACTTC
TRBJ1-4,14,-,TRBV7-2,TRBD1,CASSSGTGLEKLFF,TGTGCCAGCAGTTCCGGGACAGGGCTAGAAAAACTGTTTTTT
TRBJ2-7,15,-,TRBV4-3,TRBD1,CASSQGTGGHYEQYF,TGCGCCAGCAGCCAAGGGACAGGGGGCCACTACGAGCAGTACTTC
TRBJ2-5,13,-,TRBV11-2,TRBD1,CASSSDRAETQYF,TGTGCCAGCAGCTCAGACAGGGCTGAGACCCAGTACTTC
TRBJ2-3,13,-,TRBV29-1,-,CSVDGGGTDTQYF,TGCAGCGTTGACGGGGGTGGCACAGATACGCAGTATTTT
TRBJ2-7,13,-,TRBV19,TRBD2,CASSELAGGEQYF,TGTGCCAGTAGTGAGTTAGCGGGAGGCGAGCAGTACTTC
TRBJ2-7,13,-,TRBV7-8,-,CASSLDGLGEQYF,TGTGCCAGCAGTCTGGACGGCCTGGGGGAGCAGTACTTC
TRBJ1-5,16,-,TRBV18,TRBD1,CASSPGQGNSNQPQHF,TGTGCCAGCTCACCTGGACAGGGAAATAGCAATCAGCCCCAGCATTTT
TRBJ2-7,17,-,TRBV10-3,TRBD1,CAISESGSPGGSYEQYF,TGTGCCATCAGTGAGTCGGGAAGCCCAGGGGGCTCCTACGAGCAGTACTTC
TRBJ2-5,15,-,TRBV9,TRBD2,CASSVERGAQETQYF,TGTGCCAGCAGCGTAGAGCGGGGGGCCCAAGAGACCCAGTACTTC
TRBJ1-2,16,-,TRBV11-2,-,CASSLFSTARADGYTF,TGTGCCAGCAGCTTATTCTCGACAGCTAGGGCCGATGGCTACACCTTC
TRBJ2-7,13,-,TRBV11-2,-,CASSLDTSYEQYF,TGTGCCAGCAGCCTGGACACCTCCTACGAGCAGTACTTC
TRBJ2-7,15,once,TRBV9,TRBD1,CASSDATGGSYEQYF,TGTGCCAGCAGCGACGCAACAGGGGGCTCCTACGAGCAGTACTTC
TRBJ2-2,13,-,TRBV9,-,CASRVTNTGELFF,TGTGCCAGTAGGGTGACGAACACCGGGGAGCTGTTTTTT
TRBJ2-7,14,-,TRBV6-5,TRBD1,CATGTAPIAYEQYF,TGTGCCACTGGGACAGCTCCAATTGCCTACGAGCAGTACTTC